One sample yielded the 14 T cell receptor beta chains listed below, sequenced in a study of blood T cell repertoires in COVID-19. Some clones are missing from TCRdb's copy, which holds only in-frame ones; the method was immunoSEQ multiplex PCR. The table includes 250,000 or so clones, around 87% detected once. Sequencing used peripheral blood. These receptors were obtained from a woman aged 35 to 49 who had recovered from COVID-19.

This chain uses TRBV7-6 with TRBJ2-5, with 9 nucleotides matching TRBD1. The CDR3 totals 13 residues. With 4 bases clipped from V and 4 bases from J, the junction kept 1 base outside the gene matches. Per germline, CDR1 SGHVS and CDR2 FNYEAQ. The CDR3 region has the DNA TGTGCCAGCAGCTCGACAGGGGGAGAGACCCAGTACTTC. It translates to CASSSTGGETQYF.

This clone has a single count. This chain's CDR3 is CASSLTKNTEAFF. CDR3 nucleotides: TGTGCCAGCAGCTTAACCAAGAACACTGAAGCTTTCTTT. The chain employs TRBV7-3 and TRBJ1-1, with D unresolved. The germline V gene has CDR1 SGHTA and CDR2 FQGTGA. This CDR3 spans 13 amino acids. Deletions cut 0 bases from V and 1 base from J, with 3 bases between.

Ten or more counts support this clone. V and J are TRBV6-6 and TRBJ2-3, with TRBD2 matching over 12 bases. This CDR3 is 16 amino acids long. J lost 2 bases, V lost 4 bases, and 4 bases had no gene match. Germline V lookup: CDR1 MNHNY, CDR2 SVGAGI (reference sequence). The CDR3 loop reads CASSWTSGENTDTQYF. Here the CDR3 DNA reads TGTGCCAGCAGTTGGACTAGCGGGGAAAACACAGATACGCAGTATTTT.

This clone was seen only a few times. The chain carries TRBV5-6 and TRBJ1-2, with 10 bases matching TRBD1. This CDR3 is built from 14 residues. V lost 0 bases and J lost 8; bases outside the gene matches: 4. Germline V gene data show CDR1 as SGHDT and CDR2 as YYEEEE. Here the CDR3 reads CASSLVVTGGGYTF. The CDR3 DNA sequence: TGTGCCAGCAGCTTGGTCGTGACAGGGGGCGGCTACACCTTC.

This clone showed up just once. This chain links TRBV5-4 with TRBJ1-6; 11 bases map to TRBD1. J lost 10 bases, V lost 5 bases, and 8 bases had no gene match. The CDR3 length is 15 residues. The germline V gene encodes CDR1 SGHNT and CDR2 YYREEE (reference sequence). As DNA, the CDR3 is TGTGCCAGCAGTTCAAGGACAGGGGGCTCGTCACCCCTCCACTTT. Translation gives CASSSRTGGSSPLHF.

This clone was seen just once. CDR3 DNA sequence: TGTGCCAGCAGGCTTCGGGGGGGCCCAGATACGCAGTATTTT. It translates to CASRLRGGPDTQYF. V and J are TRBV2 and TRBJ2-3; 8 nucleotides agree with TRBD2. Germline CDR1 and CDR2: SNHLY and FYNNEI. V shed 6 bases and J 4 bases; nucleotides not matched to a gene: 6. The CDR3 spans 14 residues. Full variable domain (remainder filled in from reference TRBV2 and TRBJ2-3): EPEVTQTPSHQVTQMGQEVILRCVPISNHLYFYWYRQILGQKVEFLVSFYNNEISEKSEIFDDQFSVERPDGSNFTLKIRSTKLEDSAMYFCASRLRGGPDTQYFGPGTRLTVL.

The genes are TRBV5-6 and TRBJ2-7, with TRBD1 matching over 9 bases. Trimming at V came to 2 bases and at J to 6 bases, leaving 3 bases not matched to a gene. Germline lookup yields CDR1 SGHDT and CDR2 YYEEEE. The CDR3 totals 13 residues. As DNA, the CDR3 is TGTGCCAGCAGCTTCCGGGACAGGGCCGAGCAGTACTTC. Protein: CASSFRDRAEQYF.

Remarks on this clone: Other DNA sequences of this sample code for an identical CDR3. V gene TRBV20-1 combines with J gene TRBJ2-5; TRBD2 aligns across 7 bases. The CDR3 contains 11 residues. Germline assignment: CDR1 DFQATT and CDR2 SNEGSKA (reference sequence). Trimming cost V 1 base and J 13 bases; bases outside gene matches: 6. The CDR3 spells CSARGGGRAYF. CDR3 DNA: TGCAGTGCTAGAGGGGGGGGTCGCGCGTACTTC.

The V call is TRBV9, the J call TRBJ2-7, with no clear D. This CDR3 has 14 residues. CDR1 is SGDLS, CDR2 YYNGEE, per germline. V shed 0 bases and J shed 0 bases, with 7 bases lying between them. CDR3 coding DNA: TGTGCCAGCAGCGTAGTGGCCAGCTCCTACGAGCAGTACTTC. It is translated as CASSVVASSYEQYF.

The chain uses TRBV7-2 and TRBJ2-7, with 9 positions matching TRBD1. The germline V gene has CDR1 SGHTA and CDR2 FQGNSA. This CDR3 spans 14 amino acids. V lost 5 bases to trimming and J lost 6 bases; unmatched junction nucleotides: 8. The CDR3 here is CASSPGTGWSEQYF. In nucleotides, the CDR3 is TGTGCCAGCAGCCCGGGGACAGGGTGGTCCGAGCAGTACTTC.

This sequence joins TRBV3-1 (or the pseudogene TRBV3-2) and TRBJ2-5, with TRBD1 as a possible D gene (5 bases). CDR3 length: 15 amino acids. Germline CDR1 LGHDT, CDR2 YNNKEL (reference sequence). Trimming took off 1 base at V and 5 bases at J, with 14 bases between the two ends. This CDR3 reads CASSQGPGHLETQYF. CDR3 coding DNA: TGTGCCAGCAGCCAAGGCCCAGGGCACCTCGAGACCCAGTACTTC.

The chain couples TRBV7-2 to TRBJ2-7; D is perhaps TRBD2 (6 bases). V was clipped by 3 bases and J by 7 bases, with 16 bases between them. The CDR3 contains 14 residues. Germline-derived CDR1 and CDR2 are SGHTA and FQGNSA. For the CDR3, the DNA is TGTGCCAGCAGCTTCCAGGGAGGAGGCGGGGAGCAGTACTTC. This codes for CASSFQGGGGEQYF.

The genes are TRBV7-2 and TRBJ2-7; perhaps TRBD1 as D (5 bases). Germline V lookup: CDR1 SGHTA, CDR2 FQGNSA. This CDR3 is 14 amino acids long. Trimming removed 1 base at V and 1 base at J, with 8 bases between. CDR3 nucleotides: TGTGCCAGCAGCTTAGTCAGGGATTCCTACGAGCAGTACTTC. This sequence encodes CASSLVRDSYEQYF.

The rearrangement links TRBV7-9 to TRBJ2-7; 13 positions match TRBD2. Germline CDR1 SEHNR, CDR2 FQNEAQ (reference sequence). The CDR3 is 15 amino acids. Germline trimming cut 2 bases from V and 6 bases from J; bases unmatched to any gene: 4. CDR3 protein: CASSLMGLAGLEQYF. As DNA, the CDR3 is TGTGCCAGCAGCTTAATGGGACTAGCGGGGCTCGAGCAGTACTTC.